The 9 T cell receptor beta chains reported below all come from one sample, sequenced in a study of T cell responses to AZD1222 COVID-19 vaccine. Data came from immunoSEQ multiplex PCR; TCRdb stores just in-frame clones and leaves some out. The table has about 73,000 clones, 89% seen once. The specimen was peripheral blood, collected 28 days after the second AZD1222 dose. These receptors came from an adult who received the AZD1222 COVID-19 vaccine.

The chain has TRBV30 and TRBJ1-3; D is undetermined. CDR1 is GTSNPN and CDR2 is SVGIG in the germline V gene (reference sequence). The germline V and J ends were trimmed by 1 base and 2 bases, with 6 bases remaining between them. CDR3 size: 13 residues. The CDR3 spells CAWSGTPGNTIYF. The CDR3 DNA is TGTGCCTGGAGTGGCACCCCTGGAAACACCATATATTTT.

The chain is built from TRBV19 and TRBJ2-2; D is undetermined. Per the germline V gene, CDR1 is LNHDA and CDR2 is SQIVND (reference sequence). V was cut by 5 bases and J by 2 bases, with 12 bases left in between. The CDR3 spans 15 residues. CDR3 coding DNA: TGTGCCAGTAGTCGCCGGGCAGGCAACACCGGGGAGCTGTTTTTT. It encodes CASSRRAGNTGELFF.

The chain carries TRBV13 and TRBJ1-2; D unclear. V was trimmed by 4 bases and J by 4 bases, leaving 10 bases between them. CDR1 is PRHDT and CDR2 is FYEKMQ in the germline V gene (reference sequence). The CDR3 consists of 13 residues. The CDR3 DNA reads TGTGCCAGCAGCTCCTACGGACCCTATGGCTACACCTTC. This gives the protein CASSSYGPYGYTF. The full variable domain, its missing parts supplied by reference TRBV13 and TRBJ1-2, is AAGVIQSPRHLIKEKRETATLKCYPIPRHDTVYWYQQGPGQDPQFLISFYEKMQSDKGSIPDRFSAQQFSDYHSELNMSSLELGDSALYFCASSSYGPYGYTFGSGTRLTVV.

V usage is TRBV24-1 and J usage is TRBJ2-1; D gene ambiguous. The V and J ends lost 3 bases and 8 bases respectively, with 16 bases between them. Germline-derived CDR1 and CDR2 are KGHDR and SFDVKD. This CDR3 is 15 amino acids long. As DNA, the CDR3 is TGTGCCACCAGTGATGGCGGTGGGAAAGTGGATGAGCAGTTCTTC. Its protein is CATSDGGGKVDEQFF.

V gene TRBV7-6 combines with J gene TRBJ1-3; 10 nucleotides agree with TRBD1. The CDR3 loop spans 17 amino acids. The junction had 4 bases not matched to a gene; V was cut back by 2 bases and J by 0 bases. Germline CDR1 is SGHVS and CDR2 is FNYEAQ. The CDR3 loop reads CASSLSDRGLSGNTIYF. The DNA of the CDR3 is TGTGCCAGCAGCTTATCAGACAGGGGGCTCTCTGGAAACACCATATATTTT.

This chain uses TRBV6-1 with TRBJ2-2, with 10 positions matching TRBD1. V dropped 4 bases and J dropped 8; count of bases not matched to a gene: 10. The CDR3 is 16 residues long. CDR1 is MNHNS and CDR2 is SASEGT in the germline V gene. In DNA form, the CDR3 reads TGTGCCAGCAGTGGGGGGACAGGGGTTTATTCAGGGGAGCTGTTTTTT. Its protein product is CASSGGTGVYSGELFF.

The sample holds a few counts of this clone. V and J are TRBV9 and TRBJ1-2; D remains ambiguous. The germline gives CDR1 SGDLS, CDR2 YYNGEE. The CDR3 is made up of 13 amino acids. The V gene lost 3 bases and the J gene lost 9 bases, with 15 bases spanning the gap. CDR3 protein: CASSADTTSRYTF. The CDR3 region has the DNA TGTGCCAGCAGCGCAGATACCACGTCGCGCTACACCTTC.

This clone has only one observation. The chain carries TRBV30 and TRBJ1-6, with 9 positions matching TRBD1. Germline-derived CDR1 and CDR2 are GTSNPN and SVGIG (reference sequence). V dropped 0 bases and J dropped 7; count of bases not matched to a gene: 7. CDR3 length: 16 residues. This chain's CDR3 is CAWSVQDRGWNSPLHF. The DNA of the CDR3 is TGTGCCTGGAGTGTACAGGACAGGGGATGGAATTCACCCCTCCACTTT.

The rearrangement uses TRBV5-4 and TRBJ1-1; unclear D gene. Trimming shortened V by 3 bases and J by 11 bases, and 17 bases separated the two germline ends. CDR3 size: 13 residues. Germline CDR1 reads SGHNT; CDR2 reads YYREEE (reference sequence). DNA of the CDR3: TGTGCCAGCAGCTCGAGAGGGAAAGAGATTGCTTTCTTT. Protein product: CASSSRGKEIAFF.